This T cell receptor (beta chain) was obtained from a study of chemoradiotherapy in HPV16-positive cancers. For the study at large: Candidate HPV-specific T-cell clones and common TCR motifs came from functional assays in two HPV16-positive patients.

The CDR3 has 14 residues. V trimming: 5 bases; J trimming: 0 bases; junction bases outside the gene matches: 4. Germline-derived CDR1 and CDR2 are LNHDA and SQIVND (reference sequence). In regard to this clone: Its antigen is currently unknown.

Clones were read by immunoSEQ multiplex PCR, and TCRdb kept only the in-frame ones, dropping some. The table has about 3,200 clones, less than 75% seen once; the top ten hold about 15%. Repeated repertoire sampling spanned the course of chemoradiotherapy. Study-wide results and limits: Better recurrence-free survival went with HPV-responsive T-cell expansion in HPV16-positive patients. Only a couple of HPV16-positive patients supplied the functional HPV-specificity definition.

This TCR derives from a human donor with HPV-associated anogenital cancer. Specimen collection occurred from a patient who underwent chemoradiotherapy. The chain uses TRBV19 and TRBJ2-7; 7 bases line up with TRBD2. CDR3 in amino acids: CASSPGGSSYEQYF. The CDR3, as DNA: TGTGCCAGTAGTCCCGGGGGGAGCTCCTACGAGCAGTACTTC.